These 14 T cell receptor beta chains originate from one sample sequenced in a study of blood T cell repertoires in COVID-19. Measured with immunoSEQ multiplex PCR; TCRdb has only the in-frame clones, and not every one. Of 150,000 to 200,000 clones in the sample, 75% to 90% were seen once. Material for sequencing was PBMCs or T cells enriched from blood (not recorded which). These receptor sequences come from a man aged 65-85 years who had been exposed to COVID-19.

V gene TRBV2 combines with J gene TRBJ1-1; the D gene is possibly TRBD1 (6 bases). The CDR3 is 14 residues long. Germline V gene lookup returns CDR1 SNHLY and CDR2 FYNNEI. Trimming cost V 8 bases and J 0 bases, with 13 bases left between them. The CDR3 DNA sequence: TGTGCCAGCGGAAAACAGGGAGTGAACACTGAAGCTTTCTTT. It codes for CASGKQGVNTEAFF.

V gene TRBV12-3 or TRBV12-4 combines with J gene TRBJ1-3; D uncertain. V was pared by 1 base and J by 6 bases, with 4 bases between. This CDR3 has 12 residues. The CDR3, as DNA: TGTGCCAGCAGTTTAGGAGTAAACACCATATATTTT. It translates to CASSLGVNTIYF.

The chain links TRBV7-2 to TRBJ2-1, with a possible D match to TRBD2 (5 bases). The CDR3 covers 13 residues. Trimming took off 8 bases at V and 6 bases at J, with 14 bases between the two ends. Germline loops: CDR1 SGHTA, CDR2 FQGNSA. CDR3 sequence: CASALVGRNEQFF. CDR3 coding DNA: TGTGCCAGCGCACTAGTTGGCCGCAATGAGCAGTTCTTC.

V and J are TRBV19 and TRBJ1-3, with D tentatively TRBD1 (6 bases). Trimming stripped 6 bases from V and 4 bases from J, with 19 bases between. The germline V gene has CDR1 LNHDA and CDR2 SQIVND (reference sequence). This CDR3 has 16 residues. DNA for the CDR3: TGTGCCAGTAGGAGTGAAGGACAGCATCTAGGAAACACCATATATTTT. This encodes CASRSEGQHLGNTIYF. The variable domain in full, completed from reference TRBV19 and TRBJ1-3, reads DGGITQSPKYLFRKEGQNVTLSCEQNLNHDAMYWYRQDPGQGLRLIYYSQIVNDFQKGDIAEGYSVSREKKESFPLTVTSAQKNPTAFYLCASRSEGQHLGNTIYFGEGSWLTVV.

The J gene is TRBJ2-2, the V gene TRBV5-5; D is uncertain. Germline V gives CDR1 SGHKS, CDR2 YYEKEE (reference sequence). V lost 0 bases and J 0 bases, leaving 9 bases between the germline ends. The CDR3 runs to 16 residues. CDR3 sequence: CASSLGPAANTGELFF. CDR3 coding DNA: TGTGCCAGCAGCTTGGGGCCCGCCGCGAACACCGGGGAGCTGTTTTTT.

The V call is TRBV7-2, the J call TRBJ1-2; a weak D match, TRBD1 (6 bases). CDR1 and CDR2 from the germline V gene are SGHTA and FQGNSA. V dropped 0 bases and J dropped 7 bases, with 18 bases sitting between them. The CDR3 sequence is 16 residues long. CDR3 protein: CASSLAISRARGGYTF. The CDR3 DNA sequence: TGTGCCAGCAGCTTAGCGATAAGTAGAGCCAGGGGTGGCTACACCTTC.

There are a few counts of this clone. The CDR3 spells CASSVEMQNEQFF. The DNA of the CDR3 is TGTGCCAGCAGCGTAGAAATGCAGAATGAGCAGTTCTTC. The chain is built from TRBV9 and TRBJ2-1; the D is unclear. The CDR3 length is 13 residues. V lost 0 bases, J lost 7 bases, and 8 bases lay in between. Germline-derived CDR1 and CDR2 are SGDLS and YYNGEE.

The table lists this clone with a few counts. The CDR3 bases are TGTGCCAGCAGTTTATCGGGACACCGCTCCTACGAGCAGTACTTC. Its translation: CASSLSGHRSYEQYF. J is TRBJ2-7 and V is TRBV27; D possibly corresponds to TRBD1 (6 bases). The CDR3 has 15 residues. The V gene's germline CDR1 is MNHEY and CDR2 SMNVEV (reference sequence). Between the trimmed V and J ends, which lost 0 bases and 0 bases, there was a span of 9 bases.

This chain links TRBV18 with TRBJ1-5, with 8 bases fitting TRBD1. This CDR3 is 15 amino acids long. CDR1 and CDR2 from the germline V gene are KGHSH and LQKENI. J gave up 3 bases and V 3 bases, and 4 bases lay outside the gene matches. The chain's CDR3 is CASSPADRANQPQHF. The CDR3 DNA is TGTGCCAGCTCACCGGCGGACAGGGCCAATCAGCCCCAGCATTTT.

This clone was detected only a few times. The chain links TRBV7-9 to TRBJ2-7; 7 bases line up with TRBD1. Looked up from germline, CDR1 is SEHNR and CDR2 is FQNEAQ (reference sequence). After removal of 8 bases from V and 5 bases from J, the junction contained 9 bases not matched to a gene. This CDR3 comprises 13 residues. CDR3: CASAERGRDEQYF. Written as DNA, the CDR3 is TGTGCCAGCGCTGAGAGGGGGCGGGACGAGCAGTACTTC.

Worth noting for this clone: Within the sample, other DNA sequences also encode this same CDR3. The chain employs TRBV7-2 and TRBJ2-2, with D possibly being TRBD1 (6 bases). The CDR3 runs to 13 residues. Germline assignment: CDR1 SGHTA and CDR2 FQGNSA. Deletions cut 5 bases from V and 6 bases from J, with 10 bases between. The CDR3 spells CASSPGQPGELFF. In nucleotides, the CDR3 is TGTGCCAGCAGCCCCGGACAGCCCGGGGAGCTGTTTTTT.

This chain links TRBV28 with TRBJ1-5; 9 bases are a match to TRBD1. From germline, CDR1 is MDHEN and CDR2 SYDVKM. V lost 7 bases to trimming and J lost 6 bases; unmatched junction nucleotides: 16. This CDR3 has 17 amino acids. The CDR3 protein is CASNWGQGQVRGQPQHF. CDR3 bases: TGTGCCAGCAATTGGGGACAGGGACAGGTCCGGGGTCAGCCCCAGCATTTT.

This clone was picked up many times. The gene calls are TRBV19 and TRBJ2-7; 8 positions match TRBD2. Germline V gene data show CDR1 as LNHDA and CDR2 as SQIVND (reference sequence). The CDR3 has 21 residues. Trimming at V came to 2 bases and at J to 0 bases, leaving 21 bases not matched to a gene. The CDR3, as DNA: TGTGCCAGTAGTATATATGTCGGTGCTGACTCGAGCGGGAGTTACTCCTACGAGCAGTACTTC. Its translation: CASSIYVGADSSGSYSYEQYF.

The rearrangement uses TRBV5-4 and TRBJ2-1; no reliable D call. Trimming removed 4 bases at V and 4 bases at J, with 6 bases between. The V gene's germline CDR1 is SGHNT and CDR2 YYREEE (reference sequence). The CDR3 extends over 12 amino acids. In nucleotides, the CDR3 is TGTGCCAGCAGCCTATCTTACAATGAGCAGTTCTTC. It translates to CASSLSYNEQFF. Full variable domain (rest looked up from reference TRBV5-4 and TRBJ2-1): ETGVTQSPTHLIKTRGQQVTLRCSSQSGHNTVSWYQQALGQGPQFIFQYYREEENGRGNFPPRFSGLQFPNYSSELNVNALELDDSALYLCASSLSYNEQFFGPGTRLTVL.